The entry below describes one TCR beta chain. The sample is drawn from a study of blood T cell repertoires in COVID-19. Study in general: From T cells, B-cell-depleted T cells, or PBMCs came the material, which was cDNA or gDNA.

This study enrolled people aged roughly 18 to 89 from approximately 24 US geographic areas. Clinical history reported by participants formed the basis on which cohorts were assigned. Trimming cost V 4 bases and J 5 bases, with 18 bases left between them. Germline V CDR1 and CDR2: SGHKS, YYEKEE (reference sequence). The CDR3 runs 15 residues. As originally analysed: Using reference gene primer amplification, nucleated cell counts were estimated. Only in-frame clones appear in the TCRdb table, and some are missing; sequencing was by immunoSEQ multiplex PCR. V and J calls and clone size are given by that table; D and trimming were obtained from the DNA. The top ten hold about 2.1% of the sample, which has fewer than 300,000 clones, roughly 88% seen once.

The chain carries TRBV5-5 and TRBJ1-2; D ambiguous. The specimen was PBMCs or T cells enriched from blood (not recorded which). The sequence derives from a middle-aged woman with acute COVID-19. This CDR3 is CASSPAVSLWYGYTF. CDR3 DNA sequence: TGTGCCAGCAGCCCGGCGGTGAGCTTGTGGTATGGCTACACCTTC.